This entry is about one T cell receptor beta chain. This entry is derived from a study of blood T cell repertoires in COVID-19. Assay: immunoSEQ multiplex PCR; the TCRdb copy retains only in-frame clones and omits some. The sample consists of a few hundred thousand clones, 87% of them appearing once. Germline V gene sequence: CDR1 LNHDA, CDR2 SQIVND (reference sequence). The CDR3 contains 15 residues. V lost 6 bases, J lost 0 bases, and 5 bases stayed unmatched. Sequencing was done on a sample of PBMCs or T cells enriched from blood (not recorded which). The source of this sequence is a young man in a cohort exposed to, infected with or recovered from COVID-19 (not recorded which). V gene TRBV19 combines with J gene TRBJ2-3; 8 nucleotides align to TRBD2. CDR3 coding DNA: TGTGCCAGTAGCCAACTAGCGGCTAGCACAGATACGCAGTATTTT. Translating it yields CASSQLAASTDTQYF. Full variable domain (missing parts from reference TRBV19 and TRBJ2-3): DGGITQSPKYLFRKEGQNVTLSCEQNLNHDAMYWYRQDPGQGLRLIYYSQIVNDFQKGDIAEGYSVSREKKESFPLTVTSAQKNPTAFYLCASSQLAASTDTQYFGPGTRLTVL.